The 9 T cell receptor beta chains below were found in one sample sequenced in a study of radiotherapy plus CTLA-4 blockade in lung cancer. Sequencing was performed with immunoSEQ multiplex PCR; in TCRdb, only in-frame clones are kept and a portion is missing. The sample shows 65,000 to 85,000 clones, nearly 75% of them seen only once. This sample comprised peripheral blood, obtained from a patient treated with radiotherapy plus ipilimumab. These receptors were obtained from a human donor with non-small cell lung cancer whose response to radiotherapy plus ipilimumab could not be evaluated.

This sequence joins TRBV6-1 and TRBJ2-5, with TRBD1 matching over 8 bases. Germline V CDR1 and CDR2: MNHNS, SASEGT. There are 14 residues in the CDR3. V was clipped by 3 bases and J by 5 bases; unmatched bases: 5. The CDR3 bases are TGTGCCAGCAGTGATACAGGGGGACGGGAGACCCAGTACTTC. Protein sequence: CASSDTGGRETQYF.

The chain joins TRBV9 to TRBJ2-3; no firm D call. V shed 0 bases and J shed 4 bases, with 18 bases lying between them. CDR1 and CDR2 (germline): SGDLS, YYNGEE. The CDR3 loop spans 17 amino acids. CDR3: CASSVAPAVVGPDTQYF. CDR3 sequence (DNA): TGTGCCAGCAGCGTAGCTCCCGCGGTAGTCGGCCCAGATACGCAGTATTTT.

This clone was recorded only once. The V and J genes are TRBV4-1 and TRBJ2-6; D ambiguous. V shed 1 base and J shed 4 bases, with 11 bases lying between them. CDR3 length: 16 amino acids. CDR1 is MGHRA and CDR2 is YSYEKL in the germline V gene. The CDR3 DNA is TGCGCCAGCAGCCAAGTACGGGTATCCGGGGCCAACGTCCTGACTTTC. Amino acid sequence: CASSQVRVSGANVLTF.

The rearrangement joins TRBV2 to TRBJ1-2; the D is unclear. Deletions cut 6 bases from V and 7 bases from J, with 18 bases between. CDR1 and CDR2 from the germline V gene are SNHLY and FYNNEI. This CDR3 has 14 residues. CDR3 bases: TGTGCCAGCAGAGGGCCGTCCCCGGCGGGTGGCTACACCTTC. Amino acid sequence: CASRGPSPAGGYTF.

This clone appeared once. An end of the junction does not agree with germline; a read error may underlie this. The CDR3 region has the DNA TGTGCCAGCAGTCACGGAACAGGTACGCAGTATTTT. This sequence encodes CASSHGTGTQYF. This rearrangement joins TRBV7-3 to TRBJ2-3; TRBD1 is a possible D gene (5 bases). This CDR3 has 12 amino acids. CDR1 is SGHTA, CDR2 FQGTGA, per germline.

The chain joins TRBV6-1 to TRBJ2-2; tentatively, D is TRBD1 (5 bases). Looked up from germline, CDR1 is MNHNS and CDR2 is SASEGT. Trimming pared 8 bases from V and 2 bases from J, leaving 12 bases between. This CDR3 comprises 14 residues. This CDR3 is CASVYDRNTGELFF. CDR3 in DNA: TGTGCCAGCGTTTATGACAGAAACACCGGGGAGCTGTTTTTT.

The V and J genes are TRBV14 and TRBJ1-3; TRBD1 matches at 9 bases. This CDR3 has 19 amino acids. The V gene's germline CDR1 is SGHDN and CDR2 FVKESK. V lost 0 bases to trimming and J lost 3 bases; unmatched junction nucleotides: 12. The CDR3 loop is CASSQDTITGGLGGNTIYF. The CDR3 bases are TGTGCCAGCAGCCAAGATACGATTACAGGGGGCTTAGGTGGAAACACCATATATTTT.

This clone has only a few counts. The J gene is TRBJ2-3, the V gene TRBV19, with 9 bases that match TRBD2. Trimming at V came to 5 bases and at J to 5 bases, leaving 14 bases not matched to a gene. Germline assignment: CDR1 LNHDA and CDR2 SQIVND (reference sequence). The CDR3 extends over 17 amino acids. CDR3: CASSSLFRREGVDTQYF. Written as DNA, the CDR3 is TGTGCCAGTAGTTCTCTCTTCCGGCGGGAGGGAGTAGATACGCAGTATTTT.

This chain links TRBV2 with TRBJ1-3, with no clear D. The germline V gene encodes CDR1 SNHLY and CDR2 FYNNEI. V was trimmed by 6 bases and J by 0 bases, leaving 15 bases between them. The CDR3 covers 16 residues. The CDR3 bases are TGTGCCAGCAGCGACCTCCCCACGGGCTCTGGAAACACCATATATTTT. The encoded protein is CASSDLPTGSGNTIYF.